One sample yielded the 28 T cell receptor beta chains listed below, sequenced in a study of T cells in Graves' hyperthyroidism and ophthalmopathy. The investigators amplified TCR beta CDR3 regions from RNA transcripts. First-round RT-PCR targeting the TCR CDR3 was performed with the HTBI primer set. TCRdb re-called the multiplex PCR reads through MiXCR, storing one row per CDR3 protein. The table shows around 450,000 distinct CDR3 sequences, with about an eighth occurring only once. What was sequenced was blood. These receptors were taken from a young woman with Graves' hyperthyroidism.

This clonotype has ten or more counts. J is TRBJ1-5 and V is TRBV20-1; D ambiguous. Germline V gene sequence: CDR1 DFQATT, CDR2 SNEGSKA (reference sequence). The ends were cut back, 1 base at V and 0 bases at J, with 16 bases in the middle. This CDR3 region has 17 residues. CDR3 sequence reads: CSARVSTVDYSNQPQHF. The CDR3 DNA follows: TGCAGTGCTAGAGTATCGACGGTCGATTATAGCAATCAGCCCCAGCATTTT.

The J gene is TRBJ2-7, the V gene TRBV9, with D possibly TRBD2 on 8 matching bases. Deletions cut 2 bases from V and 7 bases from J, with 16 bases between. CDR1 and CDR2 (germline): SGDLS, YYNGEE. This CDR3 contains 14 residues. The CDR3 here is CASSVIGGGGEQYF. CDR3 sequence (DNA): TGTGCCAGCAGCGTTATAGGGGGCGGGGGGGAGCAGTACTTC.

This clonotype was picked up many times. CDR3 in DNA: TGCAGTGCTAGAGATTCAACTAGCGGGTACTACAATGAGCAGTTCTTC. This encodes CSARDSTSGYYNEQFF. V is TRBV20-1 and J is TRBJ2-1; 9 bases map to TRBD2. There are 16 residues in the CDR3. The V and J ends lost 0 bases and 3 bases, in that order; junction bases with no gene match: 6. Germline V gene lookup returns CDR1 DFQATT and CDR2 SNEGSKA (reference sequence).

This clonotype has ten or more counts. This chain connects TRBV12-3 or TRBV12-4 to TRBJ2-7; 8 bases align to TRBD1. This CDR3 region has 12 residues. The junction had 1 base not matched to a gene; V was cut back by 6 bases and J by 3 bases. The CDR3 DNA follows: TGTGCCAGCAGCACAGGGGGCTACGAGCAGTACTTC. It codes for CASSTGGYEQYF.

The chain couples TRBV19 to TRBJ2-3; 8 bases map to TRBD1. J gave up 1 base and V 6 bases, and 6 bases lay outside the gene matches. Germline V gene data show CDR1 as LNHDA and CDR2 as SQIVND (reference sequence). This CDR3 region has 15 residues. CDR3 amino acids: CASSPPGQGTDTQYF. The CDR3 nucleotides are TGTGCCAGTAGCCCACCGGGACAGGGCACAGATACGCAGTATTTT.

This clonotype was seen at least ten times. The CDR3 bases are TGCAGCGTTGAAGGAGGGCTAGCGGGAGGGCGGGACAATGAGCAGTTCTTC. It translates to CSVEGGLAGGRDNEQFF. V and J are TRBV29-1 and TRBJ2-1; 12 positions match TRBD2. Germline-derived CDR1 and CDR2 are SQVTM and ANQGSEA. This CDR3 has 17 residues. V lost 1 base, J lost 5 bases, and 9 bases stayed unmatched.

This clonotype was seen at least ten times. This chain uses TRBV10-3 with TRBJ1-5; D uncertain. The V end was cut by 3 bases, the J end by 1 base, with 4 bases between. The CDR3 runs to 13 residues. Germline CDR1 ENHRY, CDR2 SYGVKD. CDR3 sequence: CAISDGSNQPQHF. For the CDR3, the DNA is TGTGCCATCAGTGATGGAAGCAATCAGCCCCAGCATTTT.

The rearrangement links TRBV20-1 to TRBJ2-1, with D unresolved. This CDR3 region has 12 residues. The V end was cut by 3 bases, the J end by 8 bases, with 11 bases between. Germline CDR1 DFQATT, CDR2 SNEGSKA (reference sequence). This CDR3 is CSASLQAHEQFF. The CDR3 DNA is TGCAGTGCTAGCCTCCAGGCCCATGAGCAGTTCTTC.

Regarding this clonotype: This sequence may be a read error, since a much larger clone differs from it by one base. CDR3 protein: CASSEASGWDNEQYF. CDR3 DNA: TGTGCCAGCAGCGAAGCTAGCGGTTGGGACAATGAGCAGTACTTC. The chain employs TRBV9 and TRBJ2-1; a weak D match, TRBD2 (7 bases). The DNA end is a closer match to TRBJ2-7, so the J assignment may be wrong. CDR1 and CDR2 from the germline V gene are SGDLS and YYNGEE. CDR3 length: 15 amino acids.

This clonotype was seen a few times. CDR3 nucleotide sequence: TGTGCCAGCAGTTTGGACTTTCCGCGGGATGAGCAGTTCTTC. This sequence encodes CASSLDFPRDEQFF. The chain joins TRBV12-3 or TRBV12-4 to TRBJ2-1, with D maybe TRBD2 (5 bases). The CDR3 sequence is 14 residues long. V was shortened by 3 bases and J by 8 bases, with 14 bases between the two germline ends.

This clonotype was counted many times. The chain combines TRBV7-8 with TRBJ1-1; D is uncertain. CDR1 and CDR2 (germline): SGHVS, FQNEAQ. V was cut by 5 bases and J by 10 bases, with 14 bases left in between. The CDR3 runs to 12 residues. The CDR3 is CASSGERTTAFF. CDR3 in DNA: TGTGCCAGCAGCGGGGAGAGGACGACAGCTTTCTTT.

This clonotype appeared many times. This chain links TRBV30 with TRBJ2-4; 7 bases fit TRBD1. CDR3 length: 13 residues. V was pared by 1 base and J by 9 bases, with 6 bases of the junction left unmatched. Per germline, CDR1 GTSNPN and CDR2 SVGIG (reference sequence). The CDR3 nucleotides are TGTGCCTGGAGTGCCAGGGGGAGCCTCATTCAGTACTTC. It translates to CAWSARGSLIQYF.

Regarding this clonotype: A read error may be the cause here, since a much bigger clone is one base away. Likely a read error: the CDR3 ends without its conserved phenylalanine or tryptophan. The chain carries TRBV9 and TRBJ2-3; 9 nucleotides line up with TRBD2. V dropped 6 bases and J dropped 2; count of bases not matched to a gene: 4. The CDR3 has 14 residues. The V gene's germline CDR1 is SGDLS and CDR2 YYNGEE. The CDR3: CASNGGRATDTQYS. The CDR3 region has the DNA TGTGCCAGCAACGGCGGGAGGGCCACAGATACGCAGTATTCT.

This clonotype came up many times. The chain couples TRBV20-1 to TRBJ1-5, with a possible D match to TRBD1 (5 bases). The CDR3 covers 10 residues. Germline V gene sequence: CDR1 DFQATT, CDR2 SNEGSKA (reference sequence). V shed 5 bases and J shed 12 bases, with 11 bases lying between them. As DNA, the CDR3 is TGCAGTGCTGGGGGGTGGTTCCAGCATTTT. Encoded protein: CSAGGWFQHF.

In its sample, this clonotype was seen a few times. The J gene is TRBJ2-1, the V gene TRBV20-1; D call uncertain. Between the trimmed V and J ends, which lost 6 bases and 10 bases, there was a span of 16 bases. Germline CDR1 reads DFQATT; CDR2 reads SNEGSKA (reference sequence). The CDR3 is 12 amino acids. DNA for the CDR3: TGCAGTGCCGCAGTTTCTTTCTTAGAGCAGTTCTTC. Amino acids: CSAAVSFLEQFF.

Ten or more counts support this clonotype. This chain joins TRBV12-3 or TRBV12-4 and TRBJ2-1; D gene ambiguous. The CDR3 loop spans 16 amino acids. Trimming took off 4 bases at V and 0 bases at J, with 13 bases between the two ends. The CDR3 here is CASSSLGWSSYNEQFF. CDR3 nucleotide sequence: TGTGCCAGCAGTTCTCTAGGGTGGAGCTCCTACAATGAGCAGTTCTTC.

At least ten counts were recorded for this clonotype. The chain joins TRBV7-3 to TRBJ2-3; no definite D call. The germline V and J ends were trimmed by 5 bases and 1 base, with 13 bases remaining between them. From germline, CDR1 is SGHTA and CDR2 FQGTGA. CDR3 length: 15 residues. Here the CDR3 reads CASSPTGFRTDTQYF. The CDR3 bases are TGTGCCAGCAGCCCCACCGGGTTTCGCACAGATACGCAGTATTTT.

This clonotype came up many times. The gene calls are TRBV5-5 and TRBJ2-1; no clear D gene. The germline V gene encodes CDR1 SGHKS and CDR2 YYEKEE (reference sequence). V lost 0 bases, J lost 14 bases, and 9 bases lay in between. The CDR3 is 11 amino acids. CDR3 residues: CASSLDGMEFF. In DNA, the CDR3 is TGTGCCAGCAGCTTGGATGGGATGGAGTTCTTC.

This clonotype has more than one count but fewer than ten. This chain connects TRBV7-2 to TRBJ1-3; D is unresolved. Germline V lookup: CDR1 SGHTA, CDR2 FQGNSA. CDR3 size: 14 residues. V gave up 5 bases and J gave up 0 bases, with 8 bases separating them. This CDR3 is CASSPGLSGNTIYF. For the CDR3, the DNA is TGTGCCAGCAGCCCAGGACTCTCTGGAAACACCATATATTTT. The full variable domain, rest sourced from reference TRBV7-2 and TRBJ1-3, is GAGVSQSPSNKVTEKGKDVELRCDPISGHTALYWYRQSLGQGLEFLIYFQGNSAPDKSGLPSDRFSAERTGGSVSTLTIQRTQQEDSAVYLCASSPGLSGNTIYFGEGSWLTVV.

This clonotype was seen many times. The rearrangement uses TRBV6-1 and TRBJ2-4; 9 nucleotides align to TRBD1. CDR3 size: 15 residues. Germline V gene sequence: CDR1 MNHNS, CDR2 SASEGT. V lost 5 bases, J lost 2 bases, and 4 bases stayed unmatched. CDR3 sequence: CASSRTGVPKNIQYF. DNA for the CDR3: TGTGCCAGCAGTCGGACAGGGGTGCCCAAAAACATTCAGTACTTC.

This clonotype has more than one count but fewer than ten. The final CDR3 position lacks the conserved phenylalanine or tryptophan, pointing to a likely read error. The chain recombines TRBV6-5 with TRBJ2-2; 7 bases line up with TRBD2. The CDR3 runs to 18 residues. The germline CDR1 and CDR2 sequences are MNHEY and SVGAGI. The junction had 7 bases not matched to a gene; V was cut back by 0 bases and J by 0 bases. This CDR3 is CASSYSGRSKTNTGELFL. DNA for the CDR3: TGTGCCAGCAGTTACTCCGGGAGGTCAAAAACGAACACCGGGGAGCTGTTTCTT.

The chain joins TRBV30 to TRBJ2-7; D is undetermined. The V and J ends lost 2 bases and 7 bases respectively, with 12 bases between them. The CDR3 contains 12 residues. Per the germline V gene, CDR1 is GTSNPN and CDR2 is SVGIG (reference sequence). CDR3 sequence (DNA): TGTGCCTGGAGTATCAGTATTGGGGAGCAGTACTTC. Encoded protein: CAWSISIGEQYF.

This chain uses TRBV5-1 with TRBJ2-3; TRBD2 agrees at 11 bases. With 1 base clipped from V and 6 bases from J, the junction kept 7 bases outside the gene matches. This CDR3 is 16 amino acids long. Germline values: CDR1 SGHRS, CDR2 YFSETQ. CDR3 in amino acids: CASSLMASGRSDTQYF. The CDR3 bases are TGCGCCAGCAGCTTGATGGCTAGCGGGAGGTCGGATACGCAGTATTTT. The full variable domain, its missing parts supplied by reference TRBV5-1 and TRBJ2-3, is KAGVTQTPRYLIKTRGQQVTLSCSPISGHRSVSWYQQTPGQGLQFLFEYFSETQRNKGNFPGRFSGRQFSNSRSEMNVSTLELGDSALYLCASSLMASGRSDTQYFGPGTRLTVL.

The genes are TRBV19 and TRBJ2-2, with D unresolved. Germline V CDR1 and CDR2: LNHDA, SQIVND (reference sequence). This CDR3 spans 14 amino acids. Trimming left V 3 bases short and J 2 bases short, with 7 bases between. CDR3 residues: CASSMHLNTGELFF. The CDR3 DNA follows: TGTGCCAGTAGTATGCACCTAAACACCGGGGAGCTGTTTTTT.

This clonotype has only a few counts. The V and J genes are TRBV27 and TRBJ2-6, with D maybe TRBD2 (6 bases). Trimming removed 5 bases at V and 2 bases at J, with 13 bases between. Germline CDR1 is MNHEY and CDR2 is SMNVEV (reference sequence). The CDR3 runs 16 residues. CDR3 amino acids: CASSPDGGTGANVLTF. The CDR3 bases are TGTGCCAGCAGTCCCGATGGAGGGACTGGGGCCAACGTCCTGACTTTC.

The chain uses TRBV28 and TRBJ2-1; TRBD1 agrees at 9 bases. In germline, CDR1 is MDHEN, CDR2 SYDVKM. The CDR3 runs to 15 residues. Trimming took 4 bases from V and 9 from J; bases not matched to a gene: 10. The CDR3 protein is CASSSPGTGSSEQFF. CDR3 coding DNA: TGTGCCAGCAGTTCGCCCGGGACAGGGTCAAGTGAGCAGTTCTTC.

The DNA of the CDR3 is TGCAGTGCTAGAGCTGGACAGGGGATTCAGCCCCAGCATTTT. Translated: CSARAGQGIQPQHF. This rearrangement joins TRBV20-1 to TRBJ1-5; TRBD1 matches 9 bases. The trim removed 1 base at V and 6 bases at J, leaving 4 bases unmatched. Germline V gene lookup returns CDR1 DFQATT and CDR2 SNEGSKA (reference sequence). The CDR3 is made up of 14 amino acids.

A few counts support this clonotype. The rearrangement links TRBV19 to TRBJ2-1; no firm D call. CDR1 and CDR2 from the germline V gene are LNHDA and SQIVND (reference sequence). Between the trimmed V and J ends, which lost 2 bases and 6 bases, there was a span of 11 bases. The CDR3 contains 14 residues. Here the CDR3 DNA reads TGTGCCAGTAGTATACTGGCGGATCTCAATGAGCAGTTCTTC. This gives the protein CASSILADLNEQFF.